This entry lists 19 T cell receptor beta chains sequenced from one sample in a study of T cell responses to AZD1222 COVID-19 vaccine. Assay: immunoSEQ multiplex PCR; the TCRdb copy retains only in-frame clones and omits some. The top ten clones hold roughly 7.7% of a sample with 95,000 to 150,000 clones, around 86% of them seen once. Sequenced here: peripheral blood, sampled on day 0 of AZD1222 vaccination. Every receptor here comes from an adult in good health.

The chain recombines TRBV10-3 with TRBJ2-1, with 13 bases matching TRBD2. J gave up 8 bases and V 2 bases, and 9 bases lay outside the gene matches. The CDR3 runs 17 residues. The germline V gene encodes CDR1 ENHRY and CDR2 SYGVKD. Written as DNA, the CDR3 is TGTGCCATCAGTGAGCCGCTGGGACTAGCGGGACTCGATGAGCAGTTCTTC. This codes for CAISEPLGLAGLDEQFF.

The chain uses TRBV5-1 and TRBJ2-3; 12 bases are shared with TRBD2. Losses at the gene ends were 0 bases for V and 7 bases for J; bases not matched to a gene: 6. Germline V CDR1 and CDR2: SGHRS, YFSETQ. This CDR3 spans 16 amino acids. Here the CDR3 DNA reads TGCGCCAGCAGCTTGGTTCGGACTAGCGGGGCCCATACGCAGTATTTT. It yields the protein CASSLVRTSGAHTQYF.

This sequence joins TRBV11-1 and TRBJ1-4; 7 bases match TRBD1. Germline V lookup: CDR1 SGHAT, CDR2 FQDESV (reference sequence). Trimming at V came to 7 bases and at J to 0 bases, leaving 2 bases not matched to a gene. This CDR3 comprises 14 residues. DNA for the CDR3: TGTGCCAGCACGACAGGGTCAACTAATGAAAAACTGTTTTTT. Encoded protein: CASTTGSTNEKLFF. Complete variable domain (other parts from reference TRBV11-1 and TRBJ1-4): EAEVAQSPRYKITEKSQAVAFWCDPISGHATLYWYRQILGQGPELLVQFQDESVVDDSQLPKDRFSAERLKGVDSTLKIQPAELGDSAMYLCASTTGSTNEKLFFGSGTQLSVL.

The V gene is TRBV18, the J gene TRBJ2-7; possibly TRBD2 for D (5 bases). Trimming left V 6 bases short and J 7 bases short, with 19 bases between. Germline loops: CDR1 KGHSH, CDR2 LQKENI. This CDR3 comprises 14 residues. The CDR3 DNA is TGTGCCAGCTCGCGGGTCGCCCGTAACGAGGAGCAGTACTTC. The encoded protein is CASSRVARNEEQYF.

The rearrangement links TRBV19 to TRBJ1-2, with D possibly matching TRBD1 (6 bases). Germline V CDR1 and CDR2: LNHDA, SQIVND (reference sequence). The V gene lost 7 bases and the J gene lost 7 bases, with 19 bases spanning the gap. The CDR3 length is 14 residues. The CDR3 region has the DNA TGTGCCAGTACCCCGCCAGGGGCACCGGGTGGCTACACCTTC. Amino acids: CASTPPGAPGGYTF.

This clone was seen just once. The rearrangement joins TRBV5-4 to TRBJ2-4; D possibly uses TRBD1 or TRBD2 (5 bases each). The CDR3 consists of 13 residues. The germline CDR1 and CDR2 sequences are SGHNT and YYREEE (reference sequence). Trimming pared 1 base from V and 8 bases from J, leaving 10 bases between. The DNA of the CDR3 is TGTGCCAGCAGCTTGAGCTTGGGGGACATTCAGTACTTC. Residues: CASSLSLGDIQYF. Combining the CDR3 with reference TRBV5-4 and TRBJ2-4 gives the whole variable domain ETGVTQSPTHLIKTRGQQVTLRCSSQSGHNTVSWYQQALGQGPQFIFQYYREEENGRGNFPPRFSGLQFPNYSSELNVNALELDDSALYLCASSLSLGDIQYFGAGTRLSVL.

The rearrangement joins TRBV19 to TRBJ1-2; tentatively, D is TRBD1 (5 bases). Germline CDR1 LNHDA, CDR2 SQIVND (reference sequence). The CDR3 loop spans 15 amino acids. The V gene lost 3 bases and the J gene lost 6 bases, with 17 bases spanning the gap. The DNA of the CDR3 is TGTGCCAGTAGTATTGAGGCAGGGTGGGACGATGGCTACACCTTC. Translated: CASSIEAGWDDGYTF.

The chain carries TRBV28 and TRBJ1-1; 7 bases fit TRBD1. CDR1 and CDR2 from the germline V gene are MDHEN and SYDVKM. The CDR3 runs to 14 residues. After removal of 6 bases from V and 3 bases from J, the junction contained 7 bases not matched to a gene. CDR3 sequence reads: CASRKGGPDTEAFF. DNA for the CDR3: TGTGCCAGCAGGAAAGGGGGCCCTGACACTGAAGCTTTCTTT.

This chain joins TRBV15 and TRBJ1-5, with no clear D. The CDR3 totals 16 residues. Germline V gene lookup returns CDR1 LNHNV and CDR2 YYDKDF (reference sequence). V dropped 1 base and J dropped 0 bases, with 10 bases sitting between them. The CDR3 sequence is CATSRAPDYSNQPQHF. CDR3 nucleotides: TGTGCCACCAGCAGAGCACCGGATTATAGCAATCAGCCCCAGCATTTT.

CDR3 DNA sequence: TGCGCCAGCAGCCAGAGTGCAGGGGCCGGTGAGCAGTACTTC. Translating gives CASSQSAGAGEQYF. The rearrangement links TRBV4-1 to TRBJ2-7; a possible D gene is TRBD1 (6 bases). V was clipped by 3 bases and J by 7 bases, with 16 bases between them. The CDR3 consists of 14 residues. Germline values: CDR1 MGHRA, CDR2 YSYEKL.

The chain joins TRBV9 to TRBJ1-6; tentative D call: TRBD1 (6 bases). The CDR3 loop spans 14 amino acids. The germline V gene encodes CDR1 SGDLS and CDR2 YYNGEE. The V gene lost 3 bases and the J gene lost 4 bases, with 8 bases spanning the gap. The CDR3: CASSGGLYNSPLHF. The CDR3 nucleotides are TGTGCCAGCAGCGGGGGGCTTTATAATTCACCCCTCCACTTT.

This sequence joins TRBV15 and TRBJ2-7; 8 bases align to TRBD2. This CDR3 comprises 16 residues. The J segment lost 7 bases and the V segment lost 0 bases, leaving 11 bases of the junction unmatched. CDR1 is LNHNV and CDR2 is YYDKDF in the germline V gene (reference sequence). CDR3 amino acids: CATSRDLAGGAKEQYF. In DNA, the CDR3 is TGTGCCACCAGCAGAGATCTGGCGGGAGGCGCTAAGGAGCAGTACTTC.

J is TRBJ2-3 and V is TRBV25-1; D gene unclear. Deletions cut 2 bases from V and 0 bases from J, with 6 bases between. The germline CDR1 and CDR2 sequences are MGHDK and SYGVNS. The CDR3 runs 14 residues. The CDR3, as DNA: TGTGCCAGCAGTGAAGGTTCAAGCACAGATACGCAGTATTTT. This encodes CASSEGSSTDTQYF. The full variable domain, its missing parts supplied by reference TRBV25-1 and TRBJ2-3, is EADIYQTPRYLVIGTGKKITLECSQTMGHDKMYWYQQDPGMELHLIHYSYGVNSTEKGDLSSESTVSRIRTEHFPLTLESARPSHTSQYLCASSEGSSTDTQYFGPGTRLTVL.

The V and J genes are TRBV6-2 or TRBV6-3 and TRBJ1-1; unclear D gene. This CDR3 comprises 12 residues. The V end lost 6 bases, the J end lost 7 bases, and 12 bases lay between the germline ends. Germline CDR1 reads MNHEY; CDR2 reads SVGEGT. The DNA of the CDR3 is TGTGCCAGCAGCCCCTCCTGGGTTGAAGCTTTCTTT. This gives the protein CASSPSWVEAFF.

A note on this clone: Within the sample, other DNA sequences also encode this same CDR3. The chain carries TRBV6-1 and TRBJ1-5, with a tentative D call TRBD1 (6 bases). The length of the CDR3 is 15 residues. Germline lookup yields CDR1 MNHNS and CDR2 SASEGT. V was shortened by 2 bases and J by 7 bases, with 15 bases between the two germline ends. CDR3 protein: CASSEIGGMGQPQHF. As DNA, the CDR3 is TGTGCCAGCAGTGAAATAGGGGGGATGGGGCAGCCCCAGCATTTT.

The V and J genes are TRBV19 and TRBJ1-2; maybe TRBD1 (5 bases). V was clipped by 3 bases and J by 4 bases, with 12 bases between them. In germline, CDR1 is LNHDA, CDR2 SQIVND (reference sequence). The CDR3 runs to 14 residues. CDR3 residues: CASSIGAGGYGYTF. For the CDR3, the DNA is TGTGCCAGTAGTATTGGAGCCGGGGGCTATGGCTACACCTTC.

This clone is a singleton in its sample. The limits of the CDR3 on the DNA are not certain, so only TCRdb's listed CDR3 is given. The V gene is TRBV29-1, the J gene TRBJ2-1; no check of the table's D call, TRBD2, against the DNA was made. Per the germline V gene, CDR1 is SQVTM and CDR2 is ANQGSEA. The CDR3 is 10 residues long, counting both termini. The CDR3 region is CSVASGSWVF.

The DNA of the CDR3 is TGCGCCAGCAGGTGGGCTGACGGCTCTGGAAACACCATATATTTT. Protein sequence: CASRWADGSGNTIYF. This chain connects TRBV5-1 to TRBJ1-3; D remains unclear. V lost 5 bases to trimming and J lost 0 bases, with 12 bases between them. The CDR3 runs 15 residues. Per the germline V gene, CDR1 is SGHRS and CDR2 is YFSETQ.

The chain links TRBV11-2 to TRBJ2-1, with TRBD1 identical over 8 bases. The J segment lost 8 bases and the V segment lost 5 bases, leaving 14 bases of the junction unmatched. The CDR3 covers 16 residues. Germline V lookup: CDR1 SGHAT, CDR2 FQNNGV. CDR3 sequence reads: CASSPGLTGARDEQFF. The CDR3 DNA sequence: TGTGCCAGCAGCCCGGGGCTGACAGGGGCCCGGGATGAGCAGTTCTTC.